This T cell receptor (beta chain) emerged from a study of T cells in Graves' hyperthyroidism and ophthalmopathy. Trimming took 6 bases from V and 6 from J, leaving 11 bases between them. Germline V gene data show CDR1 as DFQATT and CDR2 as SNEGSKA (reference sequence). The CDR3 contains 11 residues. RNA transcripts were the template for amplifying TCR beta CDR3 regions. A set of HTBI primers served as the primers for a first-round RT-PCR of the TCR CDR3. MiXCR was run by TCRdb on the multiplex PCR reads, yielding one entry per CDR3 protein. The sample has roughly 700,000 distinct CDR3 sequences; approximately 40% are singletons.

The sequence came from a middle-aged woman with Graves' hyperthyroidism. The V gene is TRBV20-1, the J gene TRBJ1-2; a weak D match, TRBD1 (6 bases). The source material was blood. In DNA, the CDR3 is TGCAGTGCATACAGGGTAGATGGCTACACCTTC. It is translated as CSAYRVDGYTF.